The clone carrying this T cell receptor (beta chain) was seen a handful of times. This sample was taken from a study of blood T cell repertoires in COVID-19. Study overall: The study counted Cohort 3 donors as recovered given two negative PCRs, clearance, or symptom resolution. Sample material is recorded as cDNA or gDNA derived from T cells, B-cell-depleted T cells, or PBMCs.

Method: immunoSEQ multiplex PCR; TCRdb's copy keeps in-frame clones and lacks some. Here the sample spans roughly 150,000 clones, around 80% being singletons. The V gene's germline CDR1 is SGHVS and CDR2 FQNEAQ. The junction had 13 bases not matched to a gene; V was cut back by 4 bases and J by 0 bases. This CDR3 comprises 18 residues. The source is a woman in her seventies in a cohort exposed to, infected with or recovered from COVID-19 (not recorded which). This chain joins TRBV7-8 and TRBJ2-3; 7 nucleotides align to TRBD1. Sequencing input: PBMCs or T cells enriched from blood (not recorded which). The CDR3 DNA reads TGTGCCAGCAGCTCAGGGGACAGCAACTTTGCTAGCACAGATACGCAGTATTTT. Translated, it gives CASSSGDSNFASTDTQYF.